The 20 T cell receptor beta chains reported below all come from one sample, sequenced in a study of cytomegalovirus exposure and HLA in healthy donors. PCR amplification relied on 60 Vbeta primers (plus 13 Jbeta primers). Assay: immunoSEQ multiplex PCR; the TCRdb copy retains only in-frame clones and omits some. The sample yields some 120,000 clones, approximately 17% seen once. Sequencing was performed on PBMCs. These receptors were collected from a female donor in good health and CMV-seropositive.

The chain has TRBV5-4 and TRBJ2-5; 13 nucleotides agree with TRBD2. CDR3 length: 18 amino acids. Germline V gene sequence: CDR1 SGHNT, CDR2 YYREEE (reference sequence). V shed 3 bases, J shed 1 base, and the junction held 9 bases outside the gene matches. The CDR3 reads CASSYRTSGRGVQETQYF. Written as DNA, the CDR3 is TGTGCCAGCAGCTATAGGACTAGCGGGAGAGGGGTCCAAGAGACCCAGTACTTC.

For the CDR3, the DNA is TGTGCCAGCAGTGAATTGTCCTCGGGGACAGGTCTAAATGAAAAACTGTTTTTT. Protein product: CASSELSSGTGLNEKLFF. The chain has TRBV25-1 and TRBJ1-4, with 8 bases matching TRBD1. This CDR3 has 18 amino acids. The V segment lost 1 base and the J segment 5 bases; nucleotides outside the gene matches: 12. Looked up from germline, CDR1 is MGHDK and CDR2 is SYGVNS.

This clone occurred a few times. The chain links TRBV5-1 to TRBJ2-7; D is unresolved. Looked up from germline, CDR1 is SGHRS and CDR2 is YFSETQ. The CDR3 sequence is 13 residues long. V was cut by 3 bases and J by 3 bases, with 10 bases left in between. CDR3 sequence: CASSSHNHYEQYF. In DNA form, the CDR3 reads TGCGCCAGCAGCTCTCACAACCACTACGAGCAGTACTTC.

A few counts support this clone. The CDR3 sequence: CSAWSYRDGATEAFF. As DNA, the CDR3 is TGCAGCGCCTGGTCGTACAGGGATGGGGCCACTGAAGCTTTCTTT. The chain combines TRBV29-1 with TRBJ1-1; a weak D match, TRBD1 (6 bases). Germline CDR1 SQVTM, CDR2 ANQGSEA. The CDR3 is 15 amino acids. V lost 7 bases and J lost 4, with 22 bases in between.

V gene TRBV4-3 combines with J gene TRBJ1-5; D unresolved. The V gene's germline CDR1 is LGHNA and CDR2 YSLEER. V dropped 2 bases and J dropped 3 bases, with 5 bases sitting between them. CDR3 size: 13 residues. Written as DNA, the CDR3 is TGCGCCAGCAGCCAATTCCTCAATCAGCCCCAGCATTTT. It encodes CASSQFLNQPQHF.

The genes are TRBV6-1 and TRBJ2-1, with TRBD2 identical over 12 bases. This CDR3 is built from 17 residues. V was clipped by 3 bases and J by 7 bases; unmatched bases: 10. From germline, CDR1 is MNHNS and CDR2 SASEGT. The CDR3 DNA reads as TGTGCCAGCAGTGATTCGCTAGCGGGAGGGCCCGGTAATGAGCAGTTCTTC. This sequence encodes CASSDSLAGGPGNEQFF.

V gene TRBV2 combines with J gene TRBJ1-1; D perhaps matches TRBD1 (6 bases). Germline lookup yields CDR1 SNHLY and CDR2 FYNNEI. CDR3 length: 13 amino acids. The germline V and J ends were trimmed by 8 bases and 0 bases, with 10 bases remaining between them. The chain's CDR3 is CASGDRMNTEAFF. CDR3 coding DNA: TGTGCCAGCGGCGACAGGATGAACACTGAAGCTTTCTTT.

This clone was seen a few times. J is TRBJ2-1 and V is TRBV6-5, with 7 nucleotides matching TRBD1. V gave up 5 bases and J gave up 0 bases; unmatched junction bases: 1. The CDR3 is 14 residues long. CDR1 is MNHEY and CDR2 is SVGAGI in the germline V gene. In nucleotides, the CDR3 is TGTGCCAGCAGTGCAGGGGGCTCCTACAATGAGCAGTTCTTC. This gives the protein CASSAGGSYNEQFF.

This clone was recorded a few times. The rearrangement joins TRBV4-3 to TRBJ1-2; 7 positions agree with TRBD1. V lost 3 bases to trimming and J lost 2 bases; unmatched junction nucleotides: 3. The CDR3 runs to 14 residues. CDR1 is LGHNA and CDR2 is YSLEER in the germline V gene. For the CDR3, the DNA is TGCGCCAGCAGCCAGGACAGGACGAACTATGGCTACACCTTC. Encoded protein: CASSQDRTNYGYTF.

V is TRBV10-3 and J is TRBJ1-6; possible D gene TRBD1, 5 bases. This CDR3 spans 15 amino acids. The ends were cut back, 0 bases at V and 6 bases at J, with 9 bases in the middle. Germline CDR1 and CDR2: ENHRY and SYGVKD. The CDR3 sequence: CAISESEDINSPLHF. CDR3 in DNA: TGTGCCATCAGTGAGTCCGAGGACATTAATTCACCCCTCCACTTT.

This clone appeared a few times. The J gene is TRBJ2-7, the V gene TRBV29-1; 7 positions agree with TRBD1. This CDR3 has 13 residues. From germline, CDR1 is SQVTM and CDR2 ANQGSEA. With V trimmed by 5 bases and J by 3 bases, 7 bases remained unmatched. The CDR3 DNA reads TGCAGCGTTAGTCCGACAGGGAACTACGAGCAGTACTTC. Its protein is CSVSPTGNYEQYF.

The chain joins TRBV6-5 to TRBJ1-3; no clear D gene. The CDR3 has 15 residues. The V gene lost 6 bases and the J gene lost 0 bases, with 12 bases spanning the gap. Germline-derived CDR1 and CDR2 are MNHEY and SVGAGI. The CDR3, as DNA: TGTGCCAGCAGCCCAGACACACTCTCTGGAAACACCATATATTTT. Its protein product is CASSPDTLSGNTIYF.

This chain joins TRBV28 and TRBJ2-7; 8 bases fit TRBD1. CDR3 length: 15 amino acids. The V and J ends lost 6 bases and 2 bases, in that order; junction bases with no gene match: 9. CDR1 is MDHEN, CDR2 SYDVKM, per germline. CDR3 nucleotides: TGTGCCAGCAGCCGCTCCGGGACAGGTCCCTACGAGCAGTACTTC. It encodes CASSRSGTGPYEQYF.

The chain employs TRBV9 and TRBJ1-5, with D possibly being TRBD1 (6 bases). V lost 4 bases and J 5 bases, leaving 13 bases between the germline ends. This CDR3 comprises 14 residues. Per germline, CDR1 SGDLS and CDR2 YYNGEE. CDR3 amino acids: CASSPGGGDQPQHF. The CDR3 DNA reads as TGTGCCAGCAGCCCCGGGGGGGGCGATCAGCCCCAGCATTTT.

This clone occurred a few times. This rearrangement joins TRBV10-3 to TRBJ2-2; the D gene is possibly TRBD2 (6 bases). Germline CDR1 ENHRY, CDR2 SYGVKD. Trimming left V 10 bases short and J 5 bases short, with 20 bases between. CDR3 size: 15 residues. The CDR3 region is CATRDSTAGTGELFF. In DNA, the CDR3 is TGTGCCACCCGGGACTCCACCGCTGGGACCGGGGAGCTGTTTTTT.

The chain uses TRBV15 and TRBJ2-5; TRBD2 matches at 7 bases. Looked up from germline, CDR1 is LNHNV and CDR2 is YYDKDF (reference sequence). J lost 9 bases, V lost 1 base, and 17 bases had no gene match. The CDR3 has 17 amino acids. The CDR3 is CATSRAWTRVSDRAQYF. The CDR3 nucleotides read TGTGCCACCAGCAGAGCATGGACTAGGGTCTCCGATCGTGCCCAGTACTTC.

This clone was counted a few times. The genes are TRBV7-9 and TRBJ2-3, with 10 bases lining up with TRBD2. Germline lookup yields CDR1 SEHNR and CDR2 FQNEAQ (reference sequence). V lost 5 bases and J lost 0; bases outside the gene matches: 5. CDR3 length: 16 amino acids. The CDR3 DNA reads TGTGCCAGCAGCCCAGGACTAGCGGCTAGCACAGATACGCAGTATTTT. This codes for CASSPGLAASTDTQYF.

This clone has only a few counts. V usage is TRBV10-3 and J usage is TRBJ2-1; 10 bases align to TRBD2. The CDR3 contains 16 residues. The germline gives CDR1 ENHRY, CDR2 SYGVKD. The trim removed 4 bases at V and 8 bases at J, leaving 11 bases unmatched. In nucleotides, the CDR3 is TGTGCCATCAGTGTGAGTCTCGGACTAGCGGAATATGAGCAGTTCTTC. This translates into CAISVSLGLAEYEQFF.

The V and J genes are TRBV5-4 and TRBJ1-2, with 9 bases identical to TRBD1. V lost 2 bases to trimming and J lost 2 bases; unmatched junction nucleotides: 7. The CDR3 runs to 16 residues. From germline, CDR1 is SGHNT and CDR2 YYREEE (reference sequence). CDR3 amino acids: CASSFSLDRGNYGYTF. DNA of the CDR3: TGTGCCAGCAGCTTTTCCCTGGACAGGGGAAACTATGGCTACACCTTC.

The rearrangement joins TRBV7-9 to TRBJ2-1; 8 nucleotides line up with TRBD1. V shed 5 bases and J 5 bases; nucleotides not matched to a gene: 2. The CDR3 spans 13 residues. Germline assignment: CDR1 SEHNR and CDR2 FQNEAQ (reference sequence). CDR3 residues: CASSQDRDNEQFF. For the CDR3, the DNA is TGTGCCAGCAGCCAGGACAGGGACAATGAGCAGTTCTTC.